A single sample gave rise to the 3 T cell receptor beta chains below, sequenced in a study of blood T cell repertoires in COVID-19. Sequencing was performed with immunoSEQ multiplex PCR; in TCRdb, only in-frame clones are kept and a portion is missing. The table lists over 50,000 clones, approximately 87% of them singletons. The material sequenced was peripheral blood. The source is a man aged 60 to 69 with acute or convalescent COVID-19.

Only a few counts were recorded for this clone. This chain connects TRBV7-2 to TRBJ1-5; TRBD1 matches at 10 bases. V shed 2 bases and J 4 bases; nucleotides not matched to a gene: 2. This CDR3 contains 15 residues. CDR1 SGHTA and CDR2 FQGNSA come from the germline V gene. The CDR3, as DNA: TGTGCCAGCAGCTTAAGGACAGGGGGTAATCAGCCCCAGCATTTT. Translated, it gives CASSLRTGGNQPQHF. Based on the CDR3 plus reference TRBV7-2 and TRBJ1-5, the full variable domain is GAGVSQSPSNKVTEKGKDVELRCDPISGHTALYWYRQSLGQGLEFLIYFQGNSAPDKSGLPSDRFSAERTGGSVSTLTIQRTQQEDSAVYLCASSLRTGGNQPQHFGDGTRLSIL.

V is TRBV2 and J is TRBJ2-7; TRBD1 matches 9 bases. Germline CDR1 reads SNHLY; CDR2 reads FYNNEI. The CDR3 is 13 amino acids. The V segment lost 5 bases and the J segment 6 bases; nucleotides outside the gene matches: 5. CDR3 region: CASSNRDRAEQYF. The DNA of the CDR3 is TGTGCCAGCAGTAACCGGGACAGGGCCGAGCAGTACTTC.

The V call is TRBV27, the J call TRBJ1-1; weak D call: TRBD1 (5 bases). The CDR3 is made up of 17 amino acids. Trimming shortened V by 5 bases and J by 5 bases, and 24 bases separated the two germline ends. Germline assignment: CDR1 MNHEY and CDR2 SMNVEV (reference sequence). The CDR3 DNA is TGTGCCAGCAGTATTCGACAGATAGCAAGACGGGGGACTGAAGCTTTCTTT. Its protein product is CASSIRQIARRGTEAFF.